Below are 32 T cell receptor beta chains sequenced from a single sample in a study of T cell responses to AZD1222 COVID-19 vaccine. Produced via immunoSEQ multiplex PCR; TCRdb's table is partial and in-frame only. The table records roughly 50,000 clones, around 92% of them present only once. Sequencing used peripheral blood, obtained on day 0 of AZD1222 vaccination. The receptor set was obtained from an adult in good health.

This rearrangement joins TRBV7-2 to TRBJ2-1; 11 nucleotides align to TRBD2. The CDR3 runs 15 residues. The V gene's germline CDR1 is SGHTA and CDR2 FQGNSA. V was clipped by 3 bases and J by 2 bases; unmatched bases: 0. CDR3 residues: CASSFSGRAYNEQFF. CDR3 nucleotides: TGTGCCAGCAGCTTTAGCGGGAGGGCCTACAATGAGCAGTTCTTC.

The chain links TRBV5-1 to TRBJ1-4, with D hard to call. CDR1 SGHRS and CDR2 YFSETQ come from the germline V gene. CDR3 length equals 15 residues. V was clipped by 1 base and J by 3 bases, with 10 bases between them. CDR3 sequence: CASSLFRGPNEKLFF. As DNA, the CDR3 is TGCGCCAGCAGCTTGTTCAGAGGGCCTAATGAAAAACTGTTTTTT.

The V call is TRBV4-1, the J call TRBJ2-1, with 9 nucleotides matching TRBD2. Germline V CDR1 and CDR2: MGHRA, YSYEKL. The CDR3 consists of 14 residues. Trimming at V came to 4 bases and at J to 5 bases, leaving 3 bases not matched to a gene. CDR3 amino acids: CASSLAGENNEQFF. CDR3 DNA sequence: TGCGCCAGCAGCCTAGCGGGAGAAAACAATGAGCAGTTCTTC.

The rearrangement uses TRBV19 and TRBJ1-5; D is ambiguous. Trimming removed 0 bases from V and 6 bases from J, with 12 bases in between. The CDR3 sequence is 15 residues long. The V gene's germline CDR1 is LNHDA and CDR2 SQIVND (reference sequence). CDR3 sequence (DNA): TGTGCCAGTAGTATAGACGGACGGGGAGGTCAGCCCCAGCATTTT. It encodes CASSIDGRGGQPQHF. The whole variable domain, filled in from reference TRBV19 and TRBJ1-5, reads DGGITQSPKYLFRKEGQNVTLSCEQNLNHDAMYWYRQDPGQGLRLIYYSQIVNDFQKGDIAEGYSVSREKKESFPLTVTSAQKNPTAFYLCASSIDGRGGQPQHFGDGTRLSIL.

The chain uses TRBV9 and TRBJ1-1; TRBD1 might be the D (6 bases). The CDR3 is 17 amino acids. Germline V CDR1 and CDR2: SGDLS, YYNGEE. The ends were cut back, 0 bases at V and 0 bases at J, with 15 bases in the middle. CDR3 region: CASSVEPAGGMNTEAFF. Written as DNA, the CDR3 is TGTGCCAGCAGCGTAGAACCGGCGGGGGGCATGAACACTGAAGCTTTCTTT.

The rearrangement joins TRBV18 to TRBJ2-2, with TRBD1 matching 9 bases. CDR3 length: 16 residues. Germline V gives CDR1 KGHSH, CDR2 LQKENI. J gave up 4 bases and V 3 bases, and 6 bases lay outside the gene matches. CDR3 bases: TGTGCCAGCTCACCCCCCGGGACAGGGTTCACCGGGGAGCTGTTTTTT. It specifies CASSPPGTGFTGELFF.

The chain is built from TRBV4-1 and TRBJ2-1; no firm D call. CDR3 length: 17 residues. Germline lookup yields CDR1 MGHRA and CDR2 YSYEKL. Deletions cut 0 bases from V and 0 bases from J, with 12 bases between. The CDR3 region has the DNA TGCGCCAGCAGCCAAGACCCAGCTCCGAGCTCCTACAATGAGCAGTTCTTC. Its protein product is CASSQDPAPSSYNEQFF.

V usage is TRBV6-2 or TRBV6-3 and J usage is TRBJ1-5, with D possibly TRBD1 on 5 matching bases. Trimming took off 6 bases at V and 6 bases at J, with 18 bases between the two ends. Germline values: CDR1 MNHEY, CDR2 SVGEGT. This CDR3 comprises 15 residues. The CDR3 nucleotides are TGTGCCAGCAGCCCCTTGGGAGGGGCCACTCAGCCCCAGCATTTT. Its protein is CASSPLGGATQPQHF.

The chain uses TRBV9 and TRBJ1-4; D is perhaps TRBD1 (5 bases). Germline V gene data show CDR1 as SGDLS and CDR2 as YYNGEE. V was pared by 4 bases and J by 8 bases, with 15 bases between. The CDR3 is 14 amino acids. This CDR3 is CASSFRRDDEKLFF. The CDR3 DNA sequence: TGTGCCAGCAGCTTCCGAAGGGACGACGAAAAACTGTTTTTT. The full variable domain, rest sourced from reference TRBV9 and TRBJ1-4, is DSGVTQTPKHLITATGQRVTLRCSPRSGDLSVYWYQQSLDQGLQFLIQYYNGEERAKGNILERFSAQQFPDLHSELNLSSLELGDSALYFCASSFRRDDEKLFFGSGTQLSVL.

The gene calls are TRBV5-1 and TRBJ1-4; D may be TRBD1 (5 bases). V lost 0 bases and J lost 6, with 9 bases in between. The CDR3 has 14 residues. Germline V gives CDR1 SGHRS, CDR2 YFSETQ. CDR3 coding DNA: TGCGCCAGCAGCTTGGTTGGGGCAGATGAAAAACTGTTTTTT. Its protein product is CASSLVGADEKLFF. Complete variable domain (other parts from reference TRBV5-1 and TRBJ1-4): KAGVTQTPRYLIKTRGQQVTLSCSPISGHRSVSWYQQTPGQGLQFLFEYFSETQRNKGNFPGRFSGRQFSNSRSEMNVSTLELGDSALYLCASSLVGADEKLFFGSGTQLSVL.

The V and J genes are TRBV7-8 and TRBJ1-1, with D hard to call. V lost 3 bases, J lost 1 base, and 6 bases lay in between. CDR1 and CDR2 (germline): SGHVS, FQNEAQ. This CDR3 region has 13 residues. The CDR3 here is CASSFGANTEAFF. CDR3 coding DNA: TGTGCCAGCAGCTTTGGAGCGAACACTGAAGCTTTCTTT. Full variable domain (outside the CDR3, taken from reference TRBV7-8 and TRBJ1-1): GAGVSQSPRYKVAKRGQDVALRCDPISGHVSLFWYQQALGQGPEFLTYFQNEAQLDKSGLPSDRFFAERPEGSVSTLKIQRTQQEDSAVYLCASSFGANTEAFFGQGTRLTVV.

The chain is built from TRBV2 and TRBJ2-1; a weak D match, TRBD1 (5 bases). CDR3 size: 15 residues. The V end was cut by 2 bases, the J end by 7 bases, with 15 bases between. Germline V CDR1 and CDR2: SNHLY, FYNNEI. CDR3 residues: CASSERQGRSNEQFF. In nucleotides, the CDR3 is TGTGCCAGCAGTGAACGGCAGGGAAGGTCGAATGAGCAGTTCTTC.

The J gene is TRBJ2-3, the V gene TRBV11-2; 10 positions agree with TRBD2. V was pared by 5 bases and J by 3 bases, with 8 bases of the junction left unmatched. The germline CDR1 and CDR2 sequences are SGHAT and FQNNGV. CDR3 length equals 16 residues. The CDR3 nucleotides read TGTGCCAGCAGCCAATTGGCTAGCGGGAGTACAGATACGCAGTATTTT. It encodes CASSQLASGSTDTQYF.

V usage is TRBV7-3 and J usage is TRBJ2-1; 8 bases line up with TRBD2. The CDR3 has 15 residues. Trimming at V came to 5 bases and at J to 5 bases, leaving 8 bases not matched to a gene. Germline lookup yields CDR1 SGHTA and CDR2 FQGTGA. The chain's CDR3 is CASSRTSGWDNEQFF. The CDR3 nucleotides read TGTGCCAGCAGCCGAACTAGCGGCTGGGACAATGAGCAGTTCTTC.

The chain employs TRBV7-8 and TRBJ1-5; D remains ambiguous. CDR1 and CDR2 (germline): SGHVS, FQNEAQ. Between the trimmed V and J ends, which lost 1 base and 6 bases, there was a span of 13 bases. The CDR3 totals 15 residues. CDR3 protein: CASSLVVGSGQPQHF. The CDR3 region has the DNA TGTGCCAGCAGCTTAGTTGTCGGTTCGGGTCAGCCCCAGCATTTT.

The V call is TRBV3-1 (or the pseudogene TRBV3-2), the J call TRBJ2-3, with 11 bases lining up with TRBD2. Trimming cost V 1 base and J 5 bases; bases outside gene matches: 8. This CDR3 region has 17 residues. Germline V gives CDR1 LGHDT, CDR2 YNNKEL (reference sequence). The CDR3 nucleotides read TGTGCCAGCAGCCAAGCGGGAGGCCTAGCGGGAGGAGATACGCAGTATTTT. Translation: CASSQAGGLAGGDTQYF.

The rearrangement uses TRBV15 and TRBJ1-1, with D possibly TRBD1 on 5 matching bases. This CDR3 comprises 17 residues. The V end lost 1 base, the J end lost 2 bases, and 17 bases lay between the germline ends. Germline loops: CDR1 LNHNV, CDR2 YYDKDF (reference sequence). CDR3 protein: CATSRARTRDRNTEAFF. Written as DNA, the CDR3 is TGTGCCACCAGCAGAGCCCGTACCAGGGACCGAAACACTGAAGCTTTCTTT. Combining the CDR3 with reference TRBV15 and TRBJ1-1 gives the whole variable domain DAMVIQNPRYQVTQFGKPVTLSCSQTLNHNVMYWYQQKSSQAPKLLFHYYDKDFNNEADTPDNFQSRRPNTSFCFLDIRSPGLGDTAMYLCATSRARTRDRNTEAFFGQGTRLTVV.

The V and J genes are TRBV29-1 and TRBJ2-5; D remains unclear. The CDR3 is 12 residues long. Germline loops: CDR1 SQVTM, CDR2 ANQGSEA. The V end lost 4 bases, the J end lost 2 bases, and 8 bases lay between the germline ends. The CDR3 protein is CSVGQQQETQYF. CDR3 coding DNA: TGCAGCGTTGGGCAACAGCAAGAGACCCAGTACTTC.

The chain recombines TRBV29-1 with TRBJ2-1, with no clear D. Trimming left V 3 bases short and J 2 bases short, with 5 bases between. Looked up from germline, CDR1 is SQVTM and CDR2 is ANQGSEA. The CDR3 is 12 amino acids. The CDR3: CSVDRTYNEQFF. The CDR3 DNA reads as TGCAGCGTTGACAGGACCTACAATGAGCAGTTCTTC.

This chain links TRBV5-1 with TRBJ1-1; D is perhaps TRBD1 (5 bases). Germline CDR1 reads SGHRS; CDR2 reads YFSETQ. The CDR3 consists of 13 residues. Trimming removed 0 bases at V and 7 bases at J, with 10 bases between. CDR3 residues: CASSLAGHREAFF. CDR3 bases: TGCGCCAGCAGCTTGGCAGGGCACCGTGAAGCTTTCTTT.

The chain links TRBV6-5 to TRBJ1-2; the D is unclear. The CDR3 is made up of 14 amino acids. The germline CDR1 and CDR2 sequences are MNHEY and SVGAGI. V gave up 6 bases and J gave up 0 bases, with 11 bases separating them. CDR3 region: CASREQITNYGYTF. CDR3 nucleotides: TGTGCCAGCAGGGAGCAGATTACTAACTATGGCTACACCTTC.

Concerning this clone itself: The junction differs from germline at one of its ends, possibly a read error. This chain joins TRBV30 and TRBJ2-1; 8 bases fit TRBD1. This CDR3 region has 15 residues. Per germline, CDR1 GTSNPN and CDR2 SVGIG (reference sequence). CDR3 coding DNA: TGTGCCTGGAGTGTAATTGGTCCGGGACAGGCGAGTCCGATCTTC. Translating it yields CAWSVIGPGQASPIF.

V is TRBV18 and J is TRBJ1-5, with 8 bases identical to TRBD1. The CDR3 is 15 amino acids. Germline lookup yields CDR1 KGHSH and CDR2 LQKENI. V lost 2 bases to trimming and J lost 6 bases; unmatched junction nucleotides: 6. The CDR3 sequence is CASSPRGQDGQPQHF. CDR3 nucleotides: TGTGCCAGCTCACCAAGGGGACAGGATGGTCAGCCCCAGCATTTT.

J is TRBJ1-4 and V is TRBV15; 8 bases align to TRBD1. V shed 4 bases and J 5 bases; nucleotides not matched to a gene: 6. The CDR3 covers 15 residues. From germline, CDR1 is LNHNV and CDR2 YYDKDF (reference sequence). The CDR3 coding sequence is TGTGCCACCAGCATAGACAGGGGAGGGAATGAAAAACTGTTTTTT. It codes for CATSIDRGGNEKLFF.

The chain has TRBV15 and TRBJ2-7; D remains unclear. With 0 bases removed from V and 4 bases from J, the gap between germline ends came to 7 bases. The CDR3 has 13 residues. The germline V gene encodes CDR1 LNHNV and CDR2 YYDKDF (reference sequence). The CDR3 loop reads CATSRDEPYEQYF. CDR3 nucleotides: TGTGCCACCAGCAGAGATGAGCCTTACGAGCAGTACTTC.

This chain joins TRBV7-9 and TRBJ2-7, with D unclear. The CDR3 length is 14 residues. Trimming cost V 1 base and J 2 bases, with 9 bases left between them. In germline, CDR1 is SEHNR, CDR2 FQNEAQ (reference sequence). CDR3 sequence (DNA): TGTGCCAGCAGCTTAGGTGGGCCAACCTACGAGCAGTACTTC. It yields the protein CASSLGGPTYEQYF.

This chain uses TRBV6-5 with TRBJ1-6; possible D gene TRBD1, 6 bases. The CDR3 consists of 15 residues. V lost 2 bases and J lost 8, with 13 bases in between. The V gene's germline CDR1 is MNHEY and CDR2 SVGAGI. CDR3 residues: CASSYIAQGHSPLHF. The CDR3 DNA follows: TGTGCCAGCAGTTACATTGCACAGGGCCATTCACCCCTCCACTTT.

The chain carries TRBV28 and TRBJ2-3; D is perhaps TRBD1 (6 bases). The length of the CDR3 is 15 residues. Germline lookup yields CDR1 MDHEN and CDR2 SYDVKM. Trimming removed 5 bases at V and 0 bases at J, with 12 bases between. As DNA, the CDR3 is TGTGCCAGCAGTACGGGACATCCTAGCACAGATACGCAGTATTTT. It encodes CASSTGHPSTDTQYF.

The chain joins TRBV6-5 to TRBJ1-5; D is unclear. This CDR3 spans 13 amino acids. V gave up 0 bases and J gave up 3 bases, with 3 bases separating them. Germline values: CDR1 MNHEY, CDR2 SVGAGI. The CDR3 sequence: CASSYSLNQPQHF. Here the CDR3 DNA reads TGTGCCAGCAGTTACTCCCTCAATCAGCCCCAGCATTTT.

In DNA, the CDR3 is TGTGCCTGGAGTAAGGGACAGGTGTACTACGAGCAGTACTTC. Protein product: CAWSKGQVYYEQYF. The chain is built from TRBV30 and TRBJ2-7; 8 bases are a match to TRBD1. From germline, CDR1 is GTSNPN and CDR2 SVGIG (reference sequence). Trimming removed 2 bases from V and 3 bases from J; junction bases left unmatched: 6. The CDR3 consists of 14 residues.

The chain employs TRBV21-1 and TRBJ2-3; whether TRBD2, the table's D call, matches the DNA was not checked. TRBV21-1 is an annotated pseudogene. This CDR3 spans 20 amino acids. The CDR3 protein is CASSKSSRREGRWETDTQYF. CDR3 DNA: TGTGCCAGCAGCAAATCGTCCCGGCGGGAGGGCCGTTGGGAAACAGATACGCAGTATTTT.

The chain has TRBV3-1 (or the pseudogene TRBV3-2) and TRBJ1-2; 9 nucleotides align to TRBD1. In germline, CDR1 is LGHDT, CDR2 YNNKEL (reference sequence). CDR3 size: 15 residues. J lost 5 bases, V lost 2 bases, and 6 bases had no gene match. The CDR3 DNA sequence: TGTGCCAGCAGCCAACGGGACAGGGAGGGGTATGGCTACACCTTC. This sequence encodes CASSQRDREGYGYTF.